These 20 T cell receptor beta chains came from one sample sequenced in a study of PD-L1 blockade in urothelial cancer. Sequencing used immunoSEQ multiplex PCR; TCRdb keeps in-frame clones, though not all of them. The sample carries about 100,000 clones, around 93% recorded once. This specimen was PBMCs, taken around atezolizumab (anti-PD-L1) treatment. These receptors originate from a woman aged 80 or over with urothelial cancer.

The rearrangement links TRBV6-1 to TRBJ2-5, with D maybe TRBD2 (7 bases). The CDR3 totals 15 residues. In germline, CDR1 is MNHNS, CDR2 SASEGT. The germline V and J ends were trimmed by 3 bases and 4 bases, with 15 bases remaining between them. The CDR3 DNA is TGTGCCAGCAGTGATCCCCGAGGGGGGGGAGAGACCCAGTACTTC. Amino acids: CASSDPRGGGETQYF.

The gene calls are TRBV4-1 and TRBJ2-1, with 8 bases matching TRBD1. The CDR3 is made up of 16 amino acids. The V segment lost 4 bases and the J segment 7 bases; nucleotides outside the gene matches: 12. Germline V gene lookup returns CDR1 MGHRA and CDR2 YSYEKL. CDR3 nucleotide sequence: TGCGCCAGCAGCCTGGGCGACAGGGGTGTTAATAATGAGCAGTTCTTC. This codes for CASSLGDRGVNNEQFF.

The rearrangement joins TRBV28 to TRBJ2-7, with TRBD1 matching 9 bases. The germline gives CDR1 MDHEN, CDR2 SYDVKM. The trim removed 7 bases at V and 9 bases at J, leaving 16 bases unmatched. The CDR3 covers 15 residues. The CDR3 is CASTLSGQGLFGQYF. Here the CDR3 DNA reads TGTGCCAGCACTCTCTCCGGACAGGGGCTTTTTGGGCAGTACTTC.

This chain links TRBV28 with TRBJ2-5; D remains unclear. Germline V lookup: CDR1 MDHEN, CDR2 SYDVKM. Trimming cost V 5 bases and J 0 bases, with 13 bases left between them. The CDR3 extends over 15 amino acids. CDR3 protein: CASSLSTPHQETQYF. The CDR3 DNA sequence: TGTGCCAGCAGTCTTTCGACACCTCACCAAGAGACCCAGTACTTC.

CDR3 sequence (DNA): TGTGCCAGCAGTTTCTCCGGTGTGAATAGCAATCAGCCCCAGCATTTT. Its translation: CASSFSGVNSNQPQHF. This chain connects TRBV27 to TRBJ1-5; D is unclear. Germline V CDR1 and CDR2: MNHEY, SMNVEV (reference sequence). Trimming took off 3 bases at V and 0 bases at J, with 12 bases between the two ends. CDR3 size: 16 residues.

The V call is TRBV7-3, the J call TRBJ1-3; D might be TRBD1 (6 bases). Per germline, CDR1 SGHTA and CDR2 FQGTGA. The CDR3 is made up of 15 amino acids. V gave up 1 base and J gave up 2 bases, with 9 bases separating them. CDR3 residues: CASSLSGGPGNTIYF. CDR3 nucleotides: TGTGCCAGCAGCTTAAGTGGGGGCCCTGGAAACACCATATATTTT.

This chain connects TRBV2 to TRBJ1-5; 10 bases agree with TRBD1. Germline assignment: CDR1 SNHLY and CDR2 FYNNEI. V was clipped by 6 bases and J by 4 bases; unmatched bases: 6. CDR3 size: 15 residues. CDR3 in amino acids: CASSLGQGSNQPQHF. CDR3 DNA: TGTGCCAGCAGCTTGGGACAGGGGTCGAATCAGCCCCAGCATTTT.

The J gene is TRBJ2-1, the V gene TRBV4-1; possible D gene TRBD1, 5 bases. V was clipped by 1 base and J by 6 bases, with 13 bases between them. Looked up from germline, CDR1 is MGHRA and CDR2 is YSYEKL. This CDR3 comprises 15 residues. The CDR3 region has the DNA TGCGCCAGCAGCCAAGCAGGGTCCGTTTCCAATGAGCAGTTCTTC. It specifies CASSQAGSVSNEQFF.

This clone was counted a few times. The V and J genes are TRBV9 and TRBJ2-1; TRBD1 matches 7 bases. V lost 4 bases to trimming and J lost 6 bases; unmatched junction nucleotides: 16. The CDR3 runs to 17 residues. CDR1 SGDLS and CDR2 YYNGEE come from the germline V gene. CDR3 residues: CASSFLTGSLAGNEQFF. CDR3 DNA: TGTGCCAGCAGCTTCCTGACAGGGAGTCTAGCCGGCAATGAGCAGTTCTTC.

This chain connects TRBV15 to TRBJ2-5; D remains ambiguous. The germline V and J ends were trimmed by 1 base and 5 bases, with 11 bases remaining between them. The CDR3 spans 14 residues. CDR1 is LNHNV and CDR2 is YYDKDF in the germline V gene (reference sequence). CDR3 DNA: TGTGCCACCAGCAGAGGGTCAGTCCCGGAGACCCAGTACTTC. Protein sequence: CATSRGSVPETQYF.

This clone was picked up one time. V usage is TRBV9 and J usage is TRBJ2-6, with 10 bases matching TRBD1. CDR1 is SGDLS, CDR2 YYNGEE, per germline. CDR3 length: 18 residues. V was pared by 4 bases and J by 3 bases, with 10 bases of the junction left unmatched. This CDR3 reads CASSLTPGQGIGANVLTF. The CDR3 DNA follows: TGTGCCAGCAGCCTGACCCCGGGACAGGGGATTGGGGCCAACGTCCTGACTTTC.

The rearrangement joins TRBV28 to TRBJ2-7; 9 bases match TRBD1. Germline loops: CDR1 MDHEN, CDR2 SYDVKM. The CDR3 spans 16 residues. The V gene end was trimmed by 3 bases and the J gene end by 5 bases; junction bases not matched to a gene: 11. The CDR3 sequence: CASSLGGGQGLDEQYF. In nucleotides, the CDR3 is TGTGCCAGCAGTTTGGGAGGCGGACAGGGGCTGGACGAGCAGTACTTC.

As concerns this clone: The sample carries other DNA sequences with the same CDR3. The rearrangement links TRBV28 to TRBJ1-5, with a weak D call TRBD1 (5 bases). The V end lost 2 bases, the J end lost 1 base, and 6 bases lay between the germline ends. This CDR3 region has 14 residues. Looked up from germline, CDR1 is MDHEN and CDR2 is SYDVKM. The CDR3 DNA follows: TGTGCCAGCAGTTTAGGGGGGAGCAATCAGCCCCAGCATTTT. This encodes CASSLGGSNQPQHF.

This chain connects TRBV15 to TRBJ1-2; TRBD1 agrees at 7 bases. The germline V gene has CDR1 LNHNV and CDR2 YYDKDF (reference sequence). The CDR3 spans 14 residues. V shed 1 base, J shed 8 bases, and the junction held 7 bases outside the gene matches. CDR3 nucleotide sequence: TGTGCCACCAGCAGAGGCGGGACAGCCGGGGGCTACACCTTC. It encodes CATSRGGTAGGYTF.

The genes are TRBV19 and TRBJ2-7, with no clear D. The germline V and J ends were trimmed by 5 bases and 3 bases, with 8 bases remaining between them. This CDR3 has 12 amino acids. From germline, CDR1 is LNHDA and CDR2 SQIVND (reference sequence). The CDR3, as DNA: TGTGCCAGTAGTGCAGTAAACTACGAGCAGTACTTC. This codes for CASSAVNYEQYF.

This clone was seen a few times. The chain links TRBV10-2 to TRBJ2-7; 7 nucleotides line up with TRBD2. The CDR3 contains 15 residues. V shed 2 bases and J 3 bases; nucleotides not matched to a gene: 7. Germline V gene sequence: CDR1 WSHSY, CDR2 SAAADI. Here the CDR3 DNA reads TGCGCCAGCAGTGAGGGGGCGGGGGTGCGCTACGAGCAGTACTTC. Translation: CASSEGAGVRYEQYF.

This clone was seen more than once but under ten times. The V and J genes are TRBV5-1 and TRBJ1-2, with 7 positions matching TRBD1. The CDR3 runs to 13 residues. V shed 4 bases and J 6 bases; nucleotides not matched to a gene: 6. Germline assignment: CDR1 SGHRS and CDR2 YFSETQ. In DNA, the CDR3 is TGCGCCAGCAGCGCGGACAGGACCCATGGCTACACCTTC. Translation: CASSADRTHGYTF.

This chain connects TRBV27 to TRBJ2-1, with 10 bases aligning to TRBD1. The CDR3 extends over 14 amino acids. Germline loops: CDR1 MNHEY, CDR2 SMNVEV (reference sequence). V was clipped by 8 bases and J by 8 bases; unmatched bases: 9. The CDR3 DNA sequence: TGTGCCAGCGGGGGACAGGGGAAAAGGGATGAGCAGTTCTTC. It yields the protein CASGGQGKRDEQFF.

V and J are TRBV6-1 and TRBJ2-7; 11 bases map to TRBD2. The CDR3 spans 16 residues. The V gene end was trimmed by 2 bases and the J gene end by 3 bases; junction bases not matched to a gene: 6. The germline V gene has CDR1 MNHNS and CDR2 SASEGT. The CDR3 is CASSEPTSGIIYEQYF. The CDR3 DNA sequence: TGTGCCAGCAGTGAACCGACTAGCGGGATAATCTACGAGCAGTACTTC.

The chain combines TRBV19 with TRBJ2-1; no clear D gene. V was shortened by 2 bases and J by 6 bases, with 8 bases between the two germline ends. Germline V gene data show CDR1 as LNHDA and CDR2 as SQIVND (reference sequence). The CDR3 consists of 13 residues. The CDR3 spells CASSINSLNEQFF. Here the CDR3 DNA reads TGTGCCAGTAGTATAAATTCCCTCAATGAGCAGTTCTTC.